This entry is about one T cell receptor beta chain. What it recognizes is unknown. This record belongs to a study of response to subunit inactivated influenza vaccine. The CDR3 has 15 residues. Germline CDR1 and CDR2: MDHEN and SYDVKM. With V trimmed by 3 bases and J by 4 bases, 5 bases remained unmatched. TCRdb ran MiXCR on the RT-PCR reads and lists one entry per CDR3 protein. The table has hundreds of thousands of distinct CDR3 sequences, less than 20% seen once; the top ten hold approximately 10%. Study results and limitations: Researchers suggested that each seasonal influenza vaccination recruits few new T cells.

The receptor's source is a man aged 45-60 years who received an inactivated influenza vaccine. Sequences were derived from PBMCs from blood, sampled less than 13 days after vaccination. The rearrangement joins TRBV28 to TRBJ2-1, with 8 bases identical to TRBD1. DNA for the CDR3: TGTGCCAGCAGTTTGAACAGGGGGGTTTACAATGAGCAGTTCTTC. Protein: CASSLNRGVYNEQFF.